This TCR beta chain is from a study of CD8 T cells in ankylosing spondylitis (dated by TCRdb to between 2016 and 2019). A note on the overall study: To find TCR variants linked to disease, the study profiled T cell receptor beta repertoires in ankylosing spondylitis patients and healthy donors. In total, the full study cohort was made up of 108 healthy donors and 25 ankylosing spondylitis patients. Peripheral blood was sampled, and synovial fluid was additionally collected from ankylosing spondylitis patients.

TCRdb shows the sequencer as Illumina HiSeq 2500. TCR beta libraries were prepared by quantitative 5'-RACE with molecular barcodes. Concerning the study's data processing: To identify disease-linked TCR variants, a new computational method was used, one built on a probabilistic model of VDJ rearrangement. TCRdb applied fastp at Q25 and MiXCR to the public reads, then kept only in-frame beta chains. Here each entry gathers all rows of one CDR3 protein and keeps the most common genes and DNA. TCRdb's processing, not the authors' own work, is the source of the V and J calls. Here the sample has some 340,000 distinct CDR3 sequences; roughly 15% occur a single time. In total, the top ten clones hold about 1% of the sample. The CDR3 contains 14 residues, cysteine and phenylalanine counted. The sequence is cut down to CDR3 DNA, 42 bases in frame from base 1. CDR1 and CDR2, looked up from the germline V gene, are MNHNS and SASEGT. The trim is 6 bases for V and 5 bases for J, with a gap of 16 bases between the germline ends.

In regard to this clonotype: It has no known antigen specificity. Base qualities are not recorded, but no much larger clone differs from it by a single base.

The paper's findings and limits, for the study overall: Some motif variants had previously been reported in the synovial fluid and blood of reactive arthritis patients, which suggests shared mechanisms of disease initiation. In peripheral blood, the disease-linked clones were found at relatively low frequencies and had a CD8+ phenotype. Significant enrichment of the disease-linked clones was reported in matched synovial fluid samples from ankylosing spondylitis patients. A TCR beta motif made up of about eight highly homologous amino acid variants appeared to be characteristic of blood from ankylosing spondylitis patients.

Sequencing was done on a sample of blood, either unsorted or a sorted T cell fraction (not recorded which). The rearranged chain carries TRBV6-1 and TRBJ2-5; TRBD1 could be the D gene, as 7 bases match. The source is a male donor with ankylosing spondylitis or in good health (not recorded which). For the CDR3, the sequence is CASRQGGAGETQYF. The nucleotides are TGTGCCAGCAGGCAGGGGGGCGCGGGTGAGACCCAGTACTTC.